This record concerns one TCR beta chain sequence. Trimming took 5 bases from V and 2 from J, leaving 21 bases between them. CDR3 size: 17 residues. The V gene's germline CDR1 is SEHNR and CDR2 FQNEAQ (reference sequence). These data come from a study of blood T cell repertoires in COVID-19. Study overall: Acute-phase and convalescent COVID-19 samples originated in the United States, Italy and Spain.

Repertoires were generated with immunoSEQ multiplex PCR, while TCRdb's copy carries only in-frame clones and drops some. This table has roughly 150,000 clones, 70% to 90% appearing once. The J gene is TRBJ2-5, the V gene TRBV7-9; no clear D gene. Sequenced material: peripheral blood. The TCR originated in a woman of 80 years or more with COVID-19, enrolled during active disease. The CDR3 DNA sequence: TGTGCCAGCAGCCCCCACCTCCGGGTTGCGCCACAAGAGACCCAGTACTTC. It is translated as CASSPHLRVAPQETQYF.